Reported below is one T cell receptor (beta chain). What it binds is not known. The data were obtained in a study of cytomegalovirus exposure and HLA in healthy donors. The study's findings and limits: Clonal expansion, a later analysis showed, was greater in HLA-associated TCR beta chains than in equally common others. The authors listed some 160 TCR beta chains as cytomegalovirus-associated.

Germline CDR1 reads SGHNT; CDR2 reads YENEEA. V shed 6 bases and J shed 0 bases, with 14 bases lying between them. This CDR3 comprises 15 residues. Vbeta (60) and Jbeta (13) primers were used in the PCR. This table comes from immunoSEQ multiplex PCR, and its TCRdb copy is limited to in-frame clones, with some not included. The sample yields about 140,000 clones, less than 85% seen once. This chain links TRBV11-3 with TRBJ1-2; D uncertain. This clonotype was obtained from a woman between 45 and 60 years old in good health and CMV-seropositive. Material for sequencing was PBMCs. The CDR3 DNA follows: TGTGCCAGCAGGTTCACCCGGGAAGCTAACTATGGCTACACCTTC. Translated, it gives CASRFTREANYGYTF.